These 9 T cell receptor beta chains originate from one sample sequenced in a study of metastatic and nonmetastatic thyroid tumors. All patients were treatment-naive before thyroid surgery. TCRdb reanalyzed the PCR reads with MiXCR. The repertoire holds 20,000 to 30,000 clones, with around 15% as singletons. The sample consisted of blood. Source of these receptors: a female donor with papillary thyroid cancer or a benign thyroid nodule (not recorded which). Some clones in this sample may be carry-over from other donors' samples.

This clone has only a few counts. The chain has TRBV28 and TRBJ2-7; the match to TRBD1 covers 8 bases. The J segment lost 0 bases and the V segment lost 8 bases, leaving 6 bases of the junction unmatched. CDR3 length: 14 amino acids. The germline V gene encodes CDR1 MDHEN and CDR2 SYDVKM. This chain's CDR3 is CASVRQGLSYEQYF. The CDR3 DNA reads as TGTGCCAGCGTTAGACAGGGGCTCTCCTACGAGCAGTACTTC.

At least ten counts were recorded for this clone. The chain has TRBV5-1 and TRBJ2-3; TRBD2 agrees at 10 bases. V dropped 3 bases and J dropped 1; count of bases not matched to a gene: 17. The germline CDR1 and CDR2 sequences are SGHRS and YFSETQ. CDR3 size: 20 residues. The CDR3 region has the DNA TGCGCCAGCAGCTCAAAAAGCGGGAGGGCATGGGTTCCTGGCACAGATACGCAGTATTTT. It specifies CASSSKSGRAWVPGTDTQYF. Looking up the rest from reference TRBV5-1 and TRBJ2-3 gives the full variable domain: KAGVTQTPRYLIKTRGQQVTLSCSPISGHRSVSWYQQTPGQGLQFLFEYFSETQRNKGNFPGRFSGRQFSNSRSEMNVSTLELGDSALYLCASSSKSGRAWVPGTDTQYFGPGTRLTVL.

Concerning this clone itself: One end of the junction does not line up with germline, which may come from a read error. The genes are TRBV20-1 and TRBJ2-5; 13 bases are a match to TRBD2. This CDR3 is built from 14 residues. In germline, CDR1 is DFQATT, CDR2 SNEGSKA (reference sequence). Written as DNA, the CDR3 is TGCAGTGCTAAACTAGCGGGAGGGCAAGAGACCCAATACTTC. This gives the protein CSAKLAGGQETQYF.

The V call is TRBV20-1, the J call TRBJ2-1, with TRBD2 matching over 8 bases. There are 15 residues in the CDR3. Germline CDR1 is DFQATT and CDR2 is SNEGSKA (reference sequence). The trim removed 2 bases at V and 6 bases at J, leaving 9 bases unmatched. The CDR3 protein is CSARNMGTSVNEQFF. In DNA form, the CDR3 reads TGCAGTGCTAGAAACATGGGGACTAGTGTCAATGAGCAGTTCTTC.

V gene TRBV5-5 combines with J gene TRBJ1-2; the D gene is possibly TRBD1 (5 bases). The V and J ends lost 5 bases and 7 bases respectively, with 15 bases between them. Looked up from germline, CDR1 is SGHKS and CDR2 is YYEKEE (reference sequence). The CDR3 extends over 13 amino acids. For the CDR3, the DNA is TGTGCCAGCAGATCACAGGTGGATAGTGGCTACACCTTC. Protein: CASRSQVDSGYTF. Filled out from reference TRBV5-5 and TRBJ1-2, the complete variable domain reads DAGVTQSPTHLIKTRGQQVTLRCSPISGHKSVSWYQQVLGQGPQFIFQYYEKEERGRGNFPDRFSARQFPNYSSELNVNALLLGDSALYLCASRSQVDSGYTFGSGTRLTVV.

Ten or more counts support this clone. The rearrangement links TRBV20-1 to TRBJ2-1; TRBD2 matches 8 bases. Losses at the gene ends were 4 bases for V and 2 bases for J; bases not matched to a gene: 7. This CDR3 has 15 amino acids. Germline lookup yields CDR1 DFQATT and CDR2 SNEGSKA (reference sequence). The CDR3 sequence: CSANPKRETYNEQFF. The CDR3 DNA is TGCAGTGCTAACCCGAAGCGGGAGACCTACAATGAGCAGTTCTTC.

The sample holds many counts of this clone. The rearrangement links TRBV27 to TRBJ2-3; a weak D match, TRBD2 (6 bases). V lost 6 bases to trimming and J lost 2 bases, with 15 bases between them. CDR1 and CDR2 from the germline V gene are MNHEY and SMNVEV (reference sequence). This CDR3 spans 15 amino acids. The CDR3 spells CASSSEGLPTDTQYF. The CDR3 region has the DNA TGTGCCAGCAGCTCCGAGGGACTGCCCACAGATACGCAGTATTTT.

This clone came up many times. The rearrangement links TRBV30 to TRBJ2-5; the D gene could be TRBD1 or TRBD2 (5 bases each). V lost 0 bases and J 5 bases, leaving 13 bases between the germline ends. The CDR3 spans 14 residues. Per the germline V gene, CDR1 is GTSNPN and CDR2 is SVGIG (reference sequence). As DNA, the CDR3 is TGTGCCTGGAGTGTAGGGGTGGGACGGGAGACCCAGTACTTC. Its protein product is CAWSVGVGRETQYF. The full variable domain, with the rest looked up from reference TRBV30 and TRBJ2-5, is SQTIHQWPATLVQPVGSPLSLECTVEGTSNPNLYWYRQAAGRGLQLLFYSVGIGQISSEVPQNLSASRPQDRQFILSSKKLLLSDSGFYLCAWSVGVGRETQYFGPGTRLLVL.

Judged by abundance, this clone is medium-sized. This rearrangement joins TRBV3-1 to TRBJ1-1, with a weak D call TRBD1 (5 bases). Germline CDR1 LGHDT, CDR2 YNNKEL (reference sequence). Trimming stripped 4 bases from V and 5 bases from J, with 17 bases between. CDR3 length equals 15 residues. CDR3 nucleotide sequence: TGTGCCAGCAGCCGCCCAGGGAGGGGCACGACTGAAGCTTTCTTT. Translated: CASSRPGRGTTEAFF. Supplemented by reference TRBV3-1 and TRBJ1-1, the full variable domain reads DTAVSQTPKYLVTQMGNDKSIKCEQNLGHDTMYWYKQDSKKFLKIMFSYNNKELIINETVPNRFSPKSPDKAHLNLHINSLELGDSAVYFCASSRPGRGTTEAFFGQGTRLTVV.